This TCR beta chain was identified during a study of T cells and Merkel cell carcinoma outcomes. The CDR3 is 13 amino acids. Trimming removed 2 bases from V and 6 bases from J, with 9 bases in between. Per the germline V gene, CDR1 is SGHTA and CDR2 is FQGTGA. Regarding this clone: Its antigen is not known.

Study-wide findings and caveats: Merkel cell carcinoma outcomes were reportedly predicted by repertoire and T-cell density.

Some clones are missing from TCRdb's copy, which holds only in-frame ones; the method was immunoSEQ multiplex PCR. Among some 510 clones listed, about 89% were seen once. Sequences were obtained from tumor tissue from Merkel cell carcinoma. The receptor comes from a human donor with Merkel cell carcinoma. This chain connects TRBV7-3 to TRBJ2-3; D gene unclear. The CDR3 protein is CASSLQVTDTQYF. Here the CDR3 DNA reads TGTGCCAGCAGCTTACAGGTGACCGATACGCAGTATTTT.